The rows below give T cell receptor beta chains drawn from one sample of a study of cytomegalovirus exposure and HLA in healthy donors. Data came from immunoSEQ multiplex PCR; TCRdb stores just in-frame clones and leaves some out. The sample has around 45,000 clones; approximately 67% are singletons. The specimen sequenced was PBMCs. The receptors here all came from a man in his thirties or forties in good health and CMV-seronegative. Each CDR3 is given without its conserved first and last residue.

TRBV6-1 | ASSEQGTEAF
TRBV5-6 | ASSFLRYNEQF
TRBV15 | ATSHRVERMNTEAF
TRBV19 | ASSPSGSPYEQY
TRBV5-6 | ASSLKTSGVYNEQF
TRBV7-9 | ASSLSETQY
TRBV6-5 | ASSYGGNYGHT
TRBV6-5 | ASTYSEVGTDTQY
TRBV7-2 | ASSPPRLGRRETQY
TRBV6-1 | ASSKTGLVDYGYT
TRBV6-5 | ASSYSTTIYEQY
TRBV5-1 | ASSSAGLAGGETQY
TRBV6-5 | ASSRGQGDGYT
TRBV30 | AWSQGSGYGYT
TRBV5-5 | ASSLGPGEQY
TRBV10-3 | AIRLDRGGQETQY
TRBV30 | AWSKRGRDYGYT
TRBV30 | AWASGIWGEDYGYT
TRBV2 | ASRPTGGGTDTQY
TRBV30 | AWSAGGQAF
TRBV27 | ASRAGTGPDQPQH
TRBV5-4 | ASSLFQGGGYEQY
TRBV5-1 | ASSLYSGANVLT
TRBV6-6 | ASNRQGSSYGYT
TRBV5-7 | ASSLAAQALRNQPQH
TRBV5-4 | ASSSNHEQY
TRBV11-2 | ASSSTRDRPIYGYT
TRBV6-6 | ASSPSGLRNEQF
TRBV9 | ASRDTGAGNTIY
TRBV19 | ASSILAQQGANEKLF
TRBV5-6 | ASSLRAGVVETQY
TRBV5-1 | ASSLGDSTNYGYT
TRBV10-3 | AISTGGSLYEQY
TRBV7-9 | ASSLRGKETQY
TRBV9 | ASSVVGSGTQPYNEQF